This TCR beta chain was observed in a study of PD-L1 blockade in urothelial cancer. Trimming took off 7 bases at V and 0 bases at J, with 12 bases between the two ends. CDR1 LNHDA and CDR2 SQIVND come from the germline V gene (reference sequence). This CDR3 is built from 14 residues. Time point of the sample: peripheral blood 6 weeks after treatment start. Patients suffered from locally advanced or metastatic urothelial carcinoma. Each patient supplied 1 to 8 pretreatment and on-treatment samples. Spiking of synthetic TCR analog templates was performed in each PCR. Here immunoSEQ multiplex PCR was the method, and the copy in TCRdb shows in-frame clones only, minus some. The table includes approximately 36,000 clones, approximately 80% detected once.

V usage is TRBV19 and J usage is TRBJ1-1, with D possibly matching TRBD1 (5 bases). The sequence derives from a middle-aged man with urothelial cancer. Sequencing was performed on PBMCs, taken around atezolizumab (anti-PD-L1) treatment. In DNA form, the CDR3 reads TGTGCCAGTACCCCGTCGACAGTGAACACTGAAGCTTTCTTT. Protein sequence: CASTPSTVNTEAFF. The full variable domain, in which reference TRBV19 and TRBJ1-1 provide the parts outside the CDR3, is DGGITQSPKYLFRKEGQNVTLSCEQNLNHDAMYWYRQDPGQGLRLIYYSQIVNDFQKGDIAEGYSVSREKKESFPLTVTSAQKNPTAFYLCASTPSTVNTEAFFGQGTRLTVV.